This T cell receptor beta chain emerged from a study of blood T cell repertoires in COVID-19. Study-wide background: Samples taken during acute and convalescent COVID-19 were collected in the United States, Italy and Spain. The analysed material was cDNA or gDNA that came from T cells, B-cell-depleted T cells, or PBMCs.

Looked up from germline, CDR1 is MNHEY and CDR2 is SMNVEV (reference sequence). V lost 5 bases to trimming and J lost 5 bases; unmatched junction nucleotides: 5. CDR3 length equals 14 residues. In the study's own analysis: Estimation of nucleated cell counts relied on the amplification of reference gene primers. TCRdb's table, derived via immunoSEQ multiplex PCR, lists solely in-frame clones and lacks some. The DNA was the basis for D and trimming; V, J and clone size are from that table. This table has about 270,000 clones, approximately 77% appearing once. The gene calls are TRBV27 and TRBJ1-1; 10 positions match TRBD1. Sequencing used peripheral blood. The clonotype originates from a woman aged 18-29 years with acute or convalescent COVID-19. CDR3: CASSGWTGGTEAFF. The CDR3, as DNA: TGTGCCAGCAGTGGGTGGACAGGGGGAACTGAAGCTTTCTTT.